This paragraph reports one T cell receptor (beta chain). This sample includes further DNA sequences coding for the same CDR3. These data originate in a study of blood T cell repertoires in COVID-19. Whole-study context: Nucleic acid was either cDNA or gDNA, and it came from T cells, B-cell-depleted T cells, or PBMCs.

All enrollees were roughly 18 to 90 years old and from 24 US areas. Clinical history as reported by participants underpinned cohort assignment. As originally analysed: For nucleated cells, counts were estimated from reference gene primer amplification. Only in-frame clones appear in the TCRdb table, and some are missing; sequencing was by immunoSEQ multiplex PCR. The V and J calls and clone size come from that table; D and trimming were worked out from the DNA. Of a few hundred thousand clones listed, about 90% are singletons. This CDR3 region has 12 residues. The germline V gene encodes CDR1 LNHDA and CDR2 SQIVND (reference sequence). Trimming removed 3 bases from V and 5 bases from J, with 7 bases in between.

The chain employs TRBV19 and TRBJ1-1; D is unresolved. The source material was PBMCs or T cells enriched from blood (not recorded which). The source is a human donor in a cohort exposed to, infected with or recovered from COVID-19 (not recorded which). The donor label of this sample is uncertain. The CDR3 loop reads CASSIGVTEAFF. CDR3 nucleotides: TGTGCCAGTAGTATCGGAGTGACTGAAGCTTTCTTT.